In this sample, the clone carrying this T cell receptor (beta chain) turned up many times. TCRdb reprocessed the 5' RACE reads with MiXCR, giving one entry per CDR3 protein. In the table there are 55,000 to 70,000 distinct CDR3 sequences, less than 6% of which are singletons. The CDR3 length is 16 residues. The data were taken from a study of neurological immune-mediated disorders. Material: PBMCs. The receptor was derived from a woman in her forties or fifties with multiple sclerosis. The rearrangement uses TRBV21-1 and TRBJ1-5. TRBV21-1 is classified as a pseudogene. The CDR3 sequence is CASSKEGVGGNQPQNF. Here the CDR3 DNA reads TGTGCCAGCAGCAAGGAGGGTGTGGGGGGCAATCAGCCCCAGAATTTT.